The 27 T cell receptor beta chains presented below share a single source sample, sequenced in a study of T-cell reconstitution after alpha-beta-depleted transplantation in children. Unique molecular identifiers tagged the TCRbeta library. TCRdb called the PCR reads again in MiXCR, with one record for every CDR3 protein. Seen here are some 200,000 distinct CDR3 sequences, 9.7% observed once, and the top ten hold about 5%. The sample in question was PBMCs from the stem cell graft donor, obtained from the stem cell graft. Receptor source: a human donor who donated a stem cell graft to a child with SCID.

This clonotype was seen ten or more times. The rearrangement joins TRBV5-1 to TRBJ1-1; maybe TRBD1 (5 bases). Trimming shortened V by 5 bases and J by 4 bases, and 9 bases separated the two germline ends. The germline CDR1 and CDR2 sequences are SGHRS and YFSETQ. The CDR3 totals 12 residues. Here the CDR3 DNA reads TGCGCCAGCAGGATCGGGGGCACTGAAGCTTTCTTT. It yields the protein CASRIGGTEAFF.

In this sample, this clonotype turned up a few times. The chain employs TRBV5-1 and TRBJ2-5; 8 bases are shared with TRBD2. The CDR3 sequence is 15 residues long. Germline lookup yields CDR1 SGHRS and CDR2 YFSETQ. With V trimmed by 1 base and J by 0 bases, 2 bases remained unmatched. In nucleotides, the CDR3 is TGCGCCAGCAGCTTGTGGCGGGGGGACCAAGAGACCCAGTACTTC. Its translation is CASSLWRGDQETQYF.

This clonotype was seen ten or more times. The chain uses TRBV12-5 and TRBJ2-3; 9 bases agree with TRBD1. The CDR3 is 16 residues long. Germline values: CDR1 LGHNT, CDR2 FRNRAP. The trim removed 7 bases at V and 9 bases at J, leaving 17 bases unmatched. The CDR3 region has the DNA TGTGCTAGTGCCACTCAAGGACAGGGGTTTTTTTTAACGCAGTATTTT. Its translation is CASATQGQGFFLTQYF. Full variable domain (remainder filled in from reference TRBV12-5 and TRBJ2-3): DARVTQTPRHKVTEMGQEVTMRCQPILGHNTVFWYRQTMMQGLELLAYFRNRAPLDDSGMPKDRFSAEMPDATLATLKIQPSEPRDSAVYFCASATQGQGFFLTQYFGPGTRLTVL.

This clonotype was counted ten times or more. The rearrangement uses TRBV2 and TRBJ2-2; tentatively, D is TRBD2 (5 bases). This CDR3 is 15 amino acids long. Looked up from germline, CDR1 is SNHLY and CDR2 is FYNNEI. Trimming took off 8 bases at V and 5 bases at J, with 18 bases between the two ends. CDR3 sequence (DNA): TGTGCCAGCCGTTTTGTGGGAGAGGGAACCGGGGAGCTGTTTTTT. This codes for CASRFVGEGTGELFF.

The chain carries TRBV7-2 and TRBJ1-3, with 7 bases matching TRBD1. Trimming took 4 bases from V and 2 from J; bases not matched to a gene: 11. The CDR3 extends over 17 amino acids. Per the germline V gene, CDR1 is SGHTA and CDR2 is FQGNSA. As DNA, the CDR3 is TGTGCCAGCAGCTCGAACAGGGGTGGTAACGCTGGAAACACCATATATTTT. Protein: CASSSNRGGNAGNTIYF.

This clonotype was seen at least ten times. This chain links TRBV5-1 with TRBJ2-7; 9 bases line up with TRBD1. V dropped 1 base and J dropped 6; count of bases not matched to a gene: 8. CDR3 size: 15 residues. Germline assignment: CDR1 SGHRS and CDR2 YFSETQ. In DNA form, the CDR3 reads TGCGCCAGCAGCTTGTCCGGGACAGGGTTCGGCGAGCAGTACTTC. It translates to CASSLSGTGFGEQYF.

This clonotype was picked up many times. The V and J genes are TRBV4-2 and TRBJ1-2; a possible D gene is TRBD1 (5 bases). Germline loops: CDR1 LGHNA, CDR2 YNFKEQ. CDR3 length: 15 amino acids. The V gene lost 1 base and the J gene lost 8 bases, with 17 bases spanning the gap. The CDR3 region is CASSQVNREGEGYTF. The CDR3 DNA follows: TGTGCCAGCAGCCAAGTAAACCGGGAAGGGGAAGGCTACACCTTC.

In its sample, this clonotype was seen a few times. The V and J genes are TRBV20-1 and TRBJ2-1; D gene unclear. Germline values: CDR1 DFQATT, CDR2 SNEGSKA (reference sequence). Trimming cost V 7 bases and J 0 bases, with 16 bases left between them. CDR3 length: 15 residues. DNA of the CDR3: TGCAGTGTTCCTGACCCTCCGAGCTCCTACAATGAGCAGTTCTTC. Protein product: CSVPDPPSSYNEQFF.

In its sample, this clonotype was seen many times. The rearrangement uses TRBV20-1 and TRBJ2-7, with D hard to call. Trimming cost V 1 base and J 5 bases, with 15 bases left between them. Germline V gene lookup returns CDR1 DFQATT and CDR2 SNEGSKA (reference sequence). The CDR3 totals 14 residues. For the CDR3, the DNA is TGCAGTGCTAGAGCGGGCTTGGACGAGGACGAGCAGTACTTC. As protein: CSARAGLDEDEQYF.

The sample holds many counts of this clonotype. The rearrangement uses TRBV9 and TRBJ2-1; 8 bases are a match to TRBD2. With 7 bases clipped from V and 6 bases from J, the junction kept 3 bases outside the gene matches. In germline, CDR1 is SGDLS, CDR2 YYNGEE. The CDR3 totals 12 residues. The CDR3 bases are TGTGCCAGCGGTCGGGGGGGCAATGAGCAGTTCTTC. It specifies CASGRGGNEQFF.

This chain joins TRBV12-3 or TRBV12-4 and TRBJ1-4; 11 positions match TRBD1. The CDR3 contains 14 residues. V shed 6 bases and J 10 bases; nucleotides not matched to a gene: 7. The CDR3, as DNA: TGTGCCAGCAGACAGGGACAGGGGGGACGAAAACTGTTTTTT. It yields the protein CASRQGQGGRKLFF.

In its sample, this clonotype was seen many times. J is TRBJ1-3 and V is TRBV4-2; D is unresolved. CDR1 LGHNA and CDR2 YNFKEQ come from the germline V gene. The V gene lost 1 base and the J gene lost 0 bases, with 4 bases spanning the gap. This CDR3 has 14 residues. CDR3 amino acids: CASSQVSSGNTIYF. In nucleotides, the CDR3 is TGTGCCAGCAGCCAAGTGAGCTCTGGAAACACCATATATTTT.

This clonotype was counted many times. The chain joins TRBV20-1 to TRBJ2-5; TRBD2 aligns across 9 bases. V dropped 4 bases and J dropped 4; count of bases not matched to a gene: 10. CDR1 is DFQATT and CDR2 is SNEGSKA in the germline V gene (reference sequence). The length of the CDR3 is 15 residues. In DNA, the CDR3 is TGCAGTGCTAAGAAAGCGGGGGGCAGGGGAGAGACCCAGTACTTC. It translates to CSAKKAGGRGETQYF.

This clonotype occurred a few times. This rearrangement joins TRBV5-1 to TRBJ1-2; D not certain. Germline V gene lookup returns CDR1 SGHRS and CDR2 YFSETQ. This CDR3 comprises 12 residues. V shed 4 bases and J shed 7 bases, with 11 bases lying between them. In DNA, the CDR3 is TGCGCCAGCAGCCGGGATAGCGCTGGCTACACCTTC. This gives the protein CASSRDSAGYTF.

This clonotype was found many times. The chain uses TRBV5-1 and TRBJ1-5; the D is unclear. Germline lookup yields CDR1 SGHRS and CDR2 YFSETQ. The CDR3 runs to 15 residues. V lost 2 bases and J 5 bases, leaving 14 bases between the germline ends. The CDR3 protein is CASSFLPGSDQPQHF. The CDR3, as DNA: TGCGCCAGCAGCTTCTTACCCGGATCTGATCAGCCCCAGCATTTT.

This chain joins TRBV4-1 and TRBJ1-4; D may be TRBD1 (6 bases). Germline V lookup: CDR1 MGHRA, CDR2 YSYEKL. CDR3 size: 13 residues. V was pared by 0 bases and J by 8 bases, with 7 bases between. The CDR3 nucleotides are TGCGCCAGCAGCCAAGATGGACAGGAAAAACTGTTTTTT. The encoded protein is CASSQDGQEKLFF.

This clonotype has at least ten counts. V and J are TRBV7-2 and TRBJ2-3, with TRBD2 matching over 7 bases. Losses at the gene ends were 2 bases for V and 2 bases for J; bases not matched to a gene: 7. Looked up from germline, CDR1 is SGHTA and CDR2 is FQGNSA. CDR3 size: 16 residues. As DNA, the CDR3 is TGTGCCAGCAGCTTATTGTACCGGGAGGTCACAGATACGCAGTATTTT. As protein: CASSLLYREVTDTQYF.

This clonotype has at least ten counts. The rearrangement joins TRBV7-6 to TRBJ1-4, with D unclear. Germline lookup yields CDR1 SGHVS and CDR2 FNYEAQ. V was pared by 2 bases and J by 1 base, with 2 bases between. This CDR3 has 13 amino acids. The CDR3 reads CASSLITNEKLFF. The CDR3 region has the DNA TGTGCCAGCAGCTTAATAACTAATGAAAAACTGTTTTTT.

There are many counts of this clonotype. This chain connects TRBV5-1 to TRBJ1-1; unclear D gene. CDR1 is SGHRS and CDR2 is YFSETQ in the germline V gene. The CDR3 length is 11 residues. V shed 8 bases and J shed 4 bases, with 9 bases lying between them. In nucleotides, the CDR3 is TGCGCCAGTCAACTGGGCACTGAAGCTTTCTTT. Amino acids: CASQLGTEAFF.

This clonotype appeared many times. The rearrangement links TRBV5-1 to TRBJ2-1; no firm D call. CDR3 length: 13 amino acids. The germline CDR1 and CDR2 sequences are SGHRS and YFSETQ. V was cut by 5 bases and J by 8 bases, with 14 bases left in between. CDR3 residues: CASSPSWGYEQFF. The DNA for the CDR3 is TGCGCCAGCAGTCCTTCTTGGGGATATGAGCAGTTCTTC.

This clonotype was counted ten times or more. The V and J genes are TRBV15 and TRBJ2-3; no clear D gene. CDR1 LNHNV and CDR2 YYDKDF come from the germline V gene (reference sequence). The CDR3 contains 15 residues. Trimming shortened V by 5 bases and J by 1 base, and 13 bases separated the two germline ends. The CDR3 loop is CATSDPVGGTDTQYF. CDR3 DNA sequence: TGTGCCACCAGCGATCCAGTCGGAGGCACAGATACGCAGTATTTT.

On this clonotype: A much larger clone differs by one base, so this may be a read error. The V call is TRBV9, the J call TRBJ2-2; the D gene is possibly TRBD2 (5 bases). Germline values: CDR1 SGDLS, CDR2 YYNGEE. The CDR3 runs 15 residues. The DNA of the CDR3 is TGTGCCGGCAGCGTAGAACCCGGGATCACCGGGGAGCTGTTTTTT. Protein: CAGSVEPGITGELFF.

This clonotype was counted many times. The V gene is TRBV6-1, the J gene TRBJ2-7, with TRBD1 as a possible D gene (5 bases). Per germline, CDR1 MNHNS and CDR2 SASEGT. The CDR3 is 14 amino acids. The V end lost 4 bases, the J end lost 3 bases, and 13 bases lay between the germline ends. CDR3 in amino acids: CASSGQGGYYEQYF. CDR3 DNA: TGTGCCAGCAGTGGCCAGGGTGGCTACTACGAGCAGTACTTC.

This clonotype was seen at least ten times. Here the CDR3 reads CASSLRRGDTQYF. The DNA for the CDR3 is TGTGCCAGCAGTTTACGCAGGGGGGATACGCAGTATTTT. The chain links TRBV12-3 or TRBV12-4 to TRBJ2-3, with 7 bases fitting TRBD1. This CDR3 is built from 13 residues. Unmatched junction bases numbered 2, after V lost 2 bases and J lost 6 bases.

This clonotype showed up many times. The rearrangement links TRBV7-6 to TRBJ2-1, with a weak D call TRBD1 (8 bases). Trimming shortened V by 5 bases and J by 4 bases, and 18 bases separated the two germline ends. The germline gives CDR1 SGHVS, CDR2 FNYEAQ. This CDR3 contains 16 residues. CDR3 amino acids: CASSPGGSSGYNEQFF. CDR3 bases: TGTGCCAGCAGCCCAGGGGGCTCTAGCGGATACAATGAGCAGTTCTTC.

This clonotype occurred many times. The gene calls are TRBV2 and TRBJ2-1; D may be TRBD1 (6 bases). The V gene's germline CDR1 is SNHLY and CDR2 FYNNEI. The CDR3 sequence is 15 residues long. V shed 9 bases and J shed 4 bases, with 19 bases lying between them. DNA of the CDR3: TGTGCCAGTGCCCCTATGGGACATAGATACAATGAGCAGTTCTTC. Translating it yields CASAPMGHRYNEQFF.

This clonotype was recorded at least ten times. The chain employs TRBV27 and TRBJ2-7; D gene uncertain. Deletions cut 3 bases from V and 6 bases from J, with 9 bases between. The germline V gene has CDR1 MNHEY and CDR2 SMNVEV (reference sequence). The CDR3 is 12 residues long. This CDR3 reads CASSFGVGEQYF. CDR3 in DNA: TGTGCCAGCAGTTTTGGTGTAGGCGAGCAGTACTTC.